This passage covers 30 T cell receptor beta chains from one sample sequenced in a study of T cell repertoires in cytomegalovirus infection. One entry per CDR3 protein, called by TCRdb with MiXCR from the reads. The sample consists of around 740,000 distinct CDR3 sequences, approximately 34% of them appearing once. The specimen was PBMCs. All receptors derive from a human donor in good health (CMV status not recorded). Some clones in this sample may be carry-over from other donors' samples.

This chain uses TRBV19 with TRBJ2-5; 9 bases align to TRBD2. In germline, CDR1 is LNHDA, CDR2 SQIVND (reference sequence). The CDR3 extends over 16 amino acids. Trimming took 6 bases from V and 5 from J; bases not matched to a gene: 13. The CDR3 DNA follows: TGTGCCAGTAGCAACGTTTGGGCTAGCGGGGAGGAGACCCAGTACTTC. This sequence encodes CASSNVWASGEETQYF.

This clonotype was recorded at least ten times. This rearrangement joins TRBV27 to TRBJ2-7, with 8 bases fitting TRBD2. The CDR3 sequence is 13 residues long. The J segment lost 5 bases and the V segment lost 2 bases, leaving 2 bases of the junction unmatched. Germline lookup yields CDR1 MNHEY and CDR2 SMNVEV (reference sequence). The CDR3 sequence: CASSLQTSDEQYF. The CDR3 bases are TGTGCCAGCAGTTTACAGACTAGCGACGAGCAGTACTTC.

The rearrangement joins TRBV11-2 to TRBJ2-1, with a possible D match to TRBD1 (7 bases). The V gene's germline CDR1 is SGHAT and CDR2 FQNNGV. Trimming cost V 4 bases and J 1 base, with 29 bases left between them. This CDR3 is built from 21 residues. The CDR3 loop is CASSSRAGRLGSGGSYNEQFF. The CDR3, as DNA: TGTGCCAGCAGCTCCAGGGCTGGTAGGCTCGGTTCAGGGGGGTCCTACAATGAGCAGTTCTTC.

This clonotype appeared a few times. The CDR3 DNA is TGTGCCAGTAGTATATGGACAGGGGACAACGAGCAGTACTTC. It codes for CASSIWTGDNEQYF. The chain links TRBV19 to TRBJ2-7; the match to TRBD1 covers 9 bases. The CDR3 length is 14 residues. After removal of 2 bases from V and 5 bases from J, the junction contained 4 bases not matched to a gene. Germline V gene sequence: CDR1 LNHDA, CDR2 SQIVND (reference sequence).

CDR3 sequence reads: CASSFAGFEQYF. CDR3 nucleotides: TGTGCCAGCAGCTTCGCTGGGTTCGAGCAGTACTTC. The V gene is TRBV7-2, the J gene TRBJ2-7; D is uncertain. The V gene lost 3 bases and the J gene lost 6 bases, with 9 bases spanning the gap. There are 12 residues in the CDR3. The germline V gene has CDR1 SGHTA and CDR2 FQGNSA.

This clonotype has at least ten counts. The chain joins TRBV28 to TRBJ2-7; D is perhaps TRBD1 (5 bases). Per the germline V gene, CDR1 is MDHEN and CDR2 is SYDVKM. The ends were cut back, 6 bases at V and 3 bases at J, with 9 bases in the middle. The CDR3 length is 12 residues. The CDR3 coding sequence is TGTGCCAGCAGCCAGGGTTTCTACGAGCAGTACTTC. It is translated as CASSQGFYEQYF.

The chain carries TRBV12-3 or TRBV12-4 and TRBJ1-5, with a tentative D call TRBD1 (5 bases). The CDR3 extends over 16 amino acids. Trimming took 8 bases from V and 2 from J, leaving 19 bases between them. The CDR3 loop is CASSGPIGRGNQPQHF. The DNA for the CDR3 is TGTGCCAGCTCGGGACCGATCGGTAGAGGCAATCAGCCCCAGCATTTT.

J is TRBJ2-7 and V is TRBV6-6; TRBD2 matches at 10 bases. The CDR3 runs 17 residues. The germline V gene encodes CDR1 MNHNY and CDR2 SVGAGI (reference sequence). Trimming at V came to 7 bases and at J to 3 bases, leaving 15 bases not matched to a gene. The CDR3: CASMPVFKAGGNYEQYF. The CDR3 DNA is TGTGCCAGCATGCCCGTCTTTAAAGCGGGAGGGAACTACGAGCAGTACTTC.

This clonotype was observed a few times. This chain uses TRBV12-3 or TRBV12-4 with TRBJ2-5; D remains ambiguous. CDR3 length equals 14 residues. Trimming stripped 5 bases from V and 7 bases from J, with 17 bases between. The CDR3 here is CASSPTGKSRTQYF. The CDR3 DNA follows: TGTGCCAGCAGTCCCACTGGGAAGAGTAGGACCCAGTACTTC.

The V and J genes are TRBV11-2 and TRBJ2-6; the D is unclear. V gave up 5 bases and J gave up 0 bases, with 8 bases separating them. Germline CDR1 reads SGHAT; CDR2 reads FQNNGV. The CDR3 consists of 15 residues. CDR3 sequence (DNA): TGTGCCAGCAGCCGAAGCGACTCTGGGGCCAACGTCCTGACTTTC. This sequence encodes CASSRSDSGANVLTF.

As concerns this clonotype: This likely comes from a read error, as the CDR3 has no conserved phenylalanine or tryptophan at its end. The chain joins TRBV7-4 to TRBJ2-2; 7 bases are shared with TRBD2. The V segment lost 1 base and the J segment 1 base; nucleotides outside the gene matches: 15. This CDR3 is built from 20 residues. CDR1 is SGHVT, CDR2 SQSDAQ, per germline. The CDR3 sequence is CASSLGLGSGQLQNTGELFL. DNA for the CDR3: TGTGCCAGCAGCTTAGGTTTGGGTAGCGGGCAACTACAGAACACCGGGGAGCTGTTTTTG.

The chain has TRBV7-9 and TRBJ2-5; TRBD2 matches at 11 bases. Trimming cost V 5 bases and J 2 bases; bases outside gene matches: 7. The CDR3 runs 16 residues. The germline CDR1 and CDR2 sequences are SEHNR and FQNEAQ (reference sequence). As DNA, the CDR3 is TGTGCCAGCAGCCAACCTAGCGGGGGGTTACAAGAGACCCAGTACTTC. Encoded protein: CASSQPSGGLQETQYF.

The J gene is TRBJ1-2, the V gene TRBV6-6; D remains unclear. Germline-derived CDR1 and CDR2 are MNHNY and SVGAGI (reference sequence). V shed 7 bases and J shed 4 bases, with 16 bases lying between them. The CDR3 loop spans 14 amino acids. The CDR3 protein is CASKTLSILYGYTF. The CDR3 DNA reads TGTGCCAGCAAGACTCTCAGTATTCTCTATGGCTACACCTTC.

The CDR3 loop reads CASSYYQGASSDYTF. The CDR3 DNA is TGTGCCAGCAGTTACTATCAGGGGGCTTCGTCCGACTACACCTTC. The V call is TRBV6-6, the J call TRBJ1-2; 8 nucleotides agree with TRBD1. The CDR3 is 15 amino acids. With V trimmed by 1 base and J by 10 bases, 11 bases remained unmatched. Germline-derived CDR1 and CDR2 are MNHNY and SVGAGI (reference sequence).

The chain carries TRBV7-3 and TRBJ1-2; possible D gene TRBD1, 5 bases. Germline-derived CDR1 and CDR2 are SGHTA and FQGTGA. Between the trimmed V and J ends, which lost 2 bases and 2 bases, there was a span of 12 bases. CDR3 size: 15 residues. The CDR3 DNA reads TGTGCCAGCAGCTTACTTCCGGCAGGGAACTATGGCTACACCTTC. Its protein is CASSLLPAGNYGYTF.

This clonotype was seen ten or more times. CDR3 residues: CASSVRPQGALTGELFF. CDR3 coding DNA: TGTGCCAGCAGCGTGCGCCCTCAGGGGGCGCTGACCGGGGAGCTGTTTTTT. V is TRBV7-9 and J is TRBJ2-2, with TRBD1 matching 8 bases. V lost 5 bases and J lost 5; bases outside the gene matches: 13. The CDR3 totals 17 residues. Germline assignment: CDR1 SEHNR and CDR2 FQNEAQ (reference sequence).

This clonotype has a count of ten or more. This chain uses TRBV12-3 or TRBV12-4 with TRBJ1-2; D is possibly TRBD1 (6 bases). The CDR3 length is 12 residues. Trimming stripped 6 bases from V and 8 bases from J, with 13 bases between. The CDR3 nucleotides are TGTGCCAGCAGCCCGGACAGTTTCGGCTACACCTTC. Its protein is CASSPDSFGYTF.

This clonotype has at least ten counts. One end of the junction does not line up with germline, which may come from a read error. V usage is TRBV7-7 and J usage is TRBJ2-1, with no clear D. This CDR3 comprises 14 residues. Germline CDR1 reads SSHAT; CDR2 reads FNYEAQ (reference sequence). In nucleotides, the CDR3 is TGTGCTAGCAGCCCCGGTCCCACCCACAATGAGCAGTTCTTC. Translated: CASSPGPTHNEQFF.

The CDR3: CASSVRVLYGYTF. The CDR3 DNA sequence: TGTGCCAGCAGTGTAAGGGTACTCTATGGCTACACCTTC. The chain links TRBV12-3 or TRBV12-4 to TRBJ1-2; no definite D call. Trimming left V 5 bases short and J 4 bases short, with 11 bases between. CDR3 length: 13 residues.

The chain couples TRBV28 to TRBJ1-6, with a tentative D call TRBD1 (5 bases). Germline CDR1 is MDHEN and CDR2 is SYDVKM. V was clipped by 6 bases and J by 9 bases, with 18 bases between them. The length of the CDR3 is 15 residues. CDR3 region: CASRLQGRSGSPLHF. DNA for the CDR3: TGTGCCAGCAGGTTGCAGGGCAGATCTGGTTCACCCCTCCACTTT.

The rearrangement links TRBV6-2 or TRBV6-3 to TRBJ2-7; 10 bases map to TRBD1. This CDR3 contains 17 residues. The J segment lost 0 bases and the V segment lost 4 bases, leaving 9 bases of the junction unmatched. Germline lookup yields CDR1 MNHEY and CDR2 SVGEGT. As DNA, the CDR3 is TGTGCCAGCAGTTTACCGGGACAGGGGTTCTCCTCCTACGAGCAGTACTTC. Protein: CASSLPGQGFSSYEQYF.

This clonotype was seen more than once but under ten times. The gene calls are TRBV6-6 and TRBJ2-5; 10 nucleotides line up with TRBD2. The germline CDR1 and CDR2 sequences are MNHNY and SVGAGI (reference sequence). CDR3 length: 19 amino acids. The ends lost 5 bases at V and 2 bases at J; junction bases unmatched: 17. DNA of the CDR3: TGTGCCAGCAGTGAGGGGGCCTGGGGCTCTAGCGGGAGACAAGAGACCCAGTACTTC. It codes for CASSEGAWGSSGRQETQYF.

The rearrangement joins TRBV9 to TRBJ1-2; D unclear. V was clipped by 0 bases and J by 0 bases, with 6 bases between them. CDR3 length equals 14 residues. Germline CDR1 and CDR2: SGDLS and YYNGEE. CDR3 residues: CASSVDSSNYGYTF. Here the CDR3 DNA reads TGTGCCAGCAGCGTAGACAGCTCTAACTATGGCTACACCTTC. The full variable domain, in which reference TRBV9 and TRBJ1-2 provide the parts outside the CDR3, is DSGVTQTPKHLITATGQRVTLRCSPRSGDLSVYWYQQSLDQGLQFLIQYYNGEERAKGNILERFSAQQFPDLHSELNLSSLELGDSALYFCASSVDSSNYGYTFGSGTRLTVV.

This clonotype was detected a few times. V usage is TRBV20-1 and J usage is TRBJ2-4; 8 nucleotides line up with TRBD1. The V segment lost 3 bases and the J segment 5 bases; nucleotides outside the gene matches: 6. In germline, CDR1 is DFQATT, CDR2 SNEGSKA (reference sequence). The CDR3 sequence is 14 residues long. CDR3 nucleotide sequence: TGCAGTGCTAGTTGGCCAGGGGGCGAAAACATTCAGTACTTC. Its protein product is CSASWPGGENIQYF.

The chain combines TRBV5-6 with TRBJ2-7; D possibly uses TRBD1 or TRBD2 (5 bases each). V was shortened by 4 bases and J by 0 bases, with 17 bases between the two germline ends. The CDR3 sequence is 16 residues long. CDR1 and CDR2 (germline): SGHDT, YYEEEE. The CDR3 region has the DNA TGTGCCAGCAGCCCCGAGGGGCAGAGAATCTCCTACGAGCAGTACTTC. As protein: CASSPEGQRISYEQYF.

In this sample, this clonotype turned up many times. The V and J genes are TRBV28 and TRBJ1-1, with 10 nucleotides matching TRBD1. This CDR3 spans 14 amino acids. Germline V gene lookup returns CDR1 MDHEN and CDR2 SYDVKM. Trimming took 5 bases from V and 8 from J; bases not matched to a gene: 8. The CDR3 coding sequence is TGTGCCAGCAGTAAGACAGGGGGCCGTAAAGAAGCTTTCTTT. As protein: CASSKTGGRKEAFF.

This clonotype came up a few times. The rearrangement joins TRBV6-1 to TRBJ1-1; 7 positions match TRBD1. With 6 bases clipped from V and 7 bases from J, the junction kept 11 bases outside the gene matches. CDR1 is MNHNS and CDR2 is SASEGT in the germline V gene. CDR3 size: 14 residues. The chain's CDR3 is CASRTGTASHEAFF. In DNA form, the CDR3 reads TGTGCCAGCAGAACCGGGACAGCTTCACATGAAGCTTTCTTT.

V gene TRBV6-8 combines with J gene TRBJ2-7, with a possible D match to TRBD2 (5 bases). The CDR3 is 15 amino acids. Between the trimmed V and J ends, which lost 2 bases and 3 bases, there was a span of 14 bases. Per the germline V gene, CDR1 is MNHGY and CDR2 is SAAAGT. CDR3 sequence: CASSYLGVSIYEQYF. DNA for the CDR3: TGTGCCAGCAGTTACCTCGGGGTGTCTATCTACGAGCAGTACTTC.

This rearrangement joins TRBV6-6 to TRBJ1-5; no definite D call. Trimming took off 2 bases at V and 0 bases at J, with 14 bases between the two ends. Germline loops: CDR1 MNHNY, CDR2 SVGAGI (reference sequence). This CDR3 region has 17 residues. CDR3 DNA: TGTGCCAGCAGTTACCCGACCGGGCGAGGTAGCAATCAGCCCCAGCATTTT. Translated: CASSYPTGRGSNQPQHF.

CDR3 nucleotides: TGTGCCAGCAGCCAAGACATCGTAGCTGAAGCTTTCTTT. Translating it yields CASSQDIVAEAFF. J is TRBJ1-1 and V is TRBV14, with unresolved D. This CDR3 contains 13 residues. Trimming cost V 0 bases and J 6 bases, with 8 bases left between them. Germline V gene sequence: CDR1 SGHDN, CDR2 FVKESK.